These T cell receptor beta chains were read from a single sample in a study of post-analysis software for immune sequencing data. MiXCR was run by TCRdb on the PCR reads, yielding one entry per CDR3 protein. Altogether approximately 630,000 distinct CDR3 sequences are present, about 60% being singletons, with the ten largest covering 11%. Specimen: blood. These receptors originate from a girl aged 2-9 years with multiple sclerosis. CDR3s include the opening cysteine and the closing phenylalanine or tryptophan. The D gene is left open where the match is weak. The size entry is marked missing in some rows and otherwise reads once, few, many or a size class.

cdr3_length d_call j_call clone_size v_call cdr3_aa cdr3_nt
13 - TRBJ2-7 - TRBV6-6 CASSYMRDDEQYF TGTGCCAGCAGTTACATGAGGGACGACGAGCAGTACTTC
13 TRBD1 TRBJ2-7 few TRBV29-1 CSVDGQGEGEQYF TGCAGCGTTGATGGACAGGGAGAGGGCGAGCAGTACTTC
13 - TRBJ1-4 few TRBV5-1 CASSLGSREKLFF TGCGCCAGCAGCTTAGGATCTCGAGAAAAACTGTTTTTT
14 - TRBJ2-3 few TRBV7-9 CASSLEGLADTQYF TGTGCCAGCAGCTTAGAGGGCCTAGCAGATACGCAGTATTTT
14 - TRBJ2-1 - TRBV13 CASSLDFEGNEQFF TGTGCCAGCAGCTTAGATTTCGAGGGCAATGAGCAGTTCTTC
12 - TRBJ1-6 - TRBV7-2 CASSFPGSPLHF TGTGCCAGCAGCTTCCCGGGATCACCCCTCCACTTT
15 - TRBJ2-3 - TRBV18 CASSLDGQSTDTQYF TGTGCCAGCTCATTGGACGGACAAAGCACAGATACGCAGTATTTT
14 - TRBJ1-2 - TRBV20-1 CSAQPASTVGGYTF TGCAGTGCCCAACCCGCTTCGACAGTGGGCGGCTACACCTTC
15 TRBD2 TRBJ2-5 few TRBV6-5 CASSPVVAGEETQYF TGTGCCAGCAGCCCCGTGGTAGCGGGGGAAGAGACCCAGTACTTC
15 - TRBJ1-2 - TRBV7-8 CASSPIAGADYGYTF TGTGCCAGCAGCCCGATTGCGGGGGCCGACTATGGCTACACCTTC
13 - TRBJ2-7 - TRBV6-4 CASSLNRAGEQYF TGTGCCAGCAGCCTAAACAGGGCTGGCGAGCAGTACTTC
14 - TRBJ2-2 - TRBV7-9 CASTMTVDTGELFF TGTGCCAGCACCATGACAGTGGACACCGGGGAGCTGTTTTTT
13 - TRBJ2-1 - TRBV6-1 CASSADRYNEQFF TGTGCCAGCAGCGCTGACAGATACAATGAGCAGTTCTTC